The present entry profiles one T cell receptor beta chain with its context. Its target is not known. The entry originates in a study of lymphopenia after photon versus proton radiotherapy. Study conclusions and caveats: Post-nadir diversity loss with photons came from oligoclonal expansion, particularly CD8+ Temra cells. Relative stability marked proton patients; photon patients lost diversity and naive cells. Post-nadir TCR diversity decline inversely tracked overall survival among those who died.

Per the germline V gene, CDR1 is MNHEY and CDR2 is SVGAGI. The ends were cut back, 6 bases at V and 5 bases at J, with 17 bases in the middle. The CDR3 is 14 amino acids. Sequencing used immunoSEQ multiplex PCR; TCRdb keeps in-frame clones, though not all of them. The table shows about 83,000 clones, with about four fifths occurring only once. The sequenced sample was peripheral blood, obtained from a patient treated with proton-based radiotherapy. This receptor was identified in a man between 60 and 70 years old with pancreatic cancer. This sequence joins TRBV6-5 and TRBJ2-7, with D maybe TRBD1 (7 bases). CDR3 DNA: TGTGCCAGCAGACCGCGGGGACAGACAAACGAGCAGTACTTC. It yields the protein CASRPRGQTNEQYF.